This T cell receptor (beta chain) was recorded in a study of post-analysis software for immune sequencing data. Each TCR beta cDNA library carried unique molecular identifiers. TCRdb reprocessed the PCR reads via MiXCR and lists one record per CDR3 protein. The sample lists about 820,000 distinct CDR3 sequences; approximately 53% were seen once. The specimen sequenced was blood. This sequence was found in a girl aged 10 to 17 with multiple sclerosis.

The CDR3 sequence is CASSYSSGTGGPDTQYF. The CDR3, as DNA: TGTGCCAGCAGTTACTCCTCCGGGACAGGGGGCCCAGATACGCAGTATTTT. V is TRBV6-5 and J is TRBJ2-3; 12 positions agree with TRBD1. V lost 0 bases to trimming and J lost 4 bases; unmatched junction nucleotides: 5. Germline V gives CDR1 MNHEY, CDR2 SVGAGI. The CDR3 is 17 amino acids.